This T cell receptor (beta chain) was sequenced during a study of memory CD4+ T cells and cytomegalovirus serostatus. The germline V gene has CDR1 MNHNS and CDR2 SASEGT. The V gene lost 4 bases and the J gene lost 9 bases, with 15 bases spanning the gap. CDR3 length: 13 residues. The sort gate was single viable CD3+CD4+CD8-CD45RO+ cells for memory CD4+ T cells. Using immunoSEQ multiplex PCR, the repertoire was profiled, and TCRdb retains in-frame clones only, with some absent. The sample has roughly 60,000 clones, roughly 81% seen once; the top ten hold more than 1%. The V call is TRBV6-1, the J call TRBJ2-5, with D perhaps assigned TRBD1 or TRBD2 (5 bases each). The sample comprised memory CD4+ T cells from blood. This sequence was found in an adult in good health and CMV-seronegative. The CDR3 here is CASSGDGSGAQYF. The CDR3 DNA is TGTGCCAGCAGTGGGGACGGCTCCGGGGCCCAGTACTTC.